This T cell receptor (beta chain) was captured by sequencing in a study of tumor-infiltrating lymphocytes in primary liver carcinoma. Study information: These were node-negative, non-metastatic T1-T3 tumors of roughly 4 to 10 cm.

A primer matching the constant region was used to make TCR beta cDNA from 500 to 600 ng of total RNA. Nested multiplex PCR, run for three rounds with slightly modified ARM-PCR, yielded TCR beta libraries. Primers for the first two PCR rounds were TRBV1-TRBV30 forward primers and a C-beta reverse primer (around 11 cycles per round). TCRdb recomputed calls from the multiplex PCR reads with MiXCR, one row per CDR3 protein. The table has roughly 32,000 distinct CDR3 sequences, roughly 78% seen once; the top ten hold 25% to 40%. Total RNA and DNA came together from about 21-30 mg of bulk tissue without cell sorting. All tumor samples contained more than 75% viable tumor cells. As concerns this clonotype: Its antigen remains unknown. At one of its ends the junction is not consistent with the germline gene, which may arise from a read error.

There are 15 residues in the CDR3. Broader study findings: With p = 0.039, the top-250-clone fraction in tumors significantly exceeded that in blood.

The sequenced sample was liver tumor tissue from sampling region 3. The subset: tumor region T3, left-lateral pole. This sequence originates from a woman in her 30s with primary liver carcinoma and hepatitis B virus infection. V and J are TRBV12-3 or TRBV12-4 and TRBJ2-2; 8 positions agree with TRBD1. The CDR3 bases are TGTGCCAGCAGTTCCCGACAGGGGAACACCGGGGAGCAGCTTTTT. Translated: CASSSRQGNTGEQLF.